The clone carrying this T cell receptor (beta chain) was observed a handful of times. This sample stems from a study of blood T cell repertoires in COVID-19. Study details: Samples representing acute and convalescent COVID-19 were sourced from the United States, Italy and Spain.

Between the trimmed V and J ends, which lost 6 bases and 1 base, there was a span of 6 bases. This CDR3 is 13 amino acids long. Source study methods: Estimation of nucleated cell counts was performed using reference gene primer amplification. Produced via immunoSEQ multiplex PCR; TCRdb's table is partial and in-frame only. V and J calls plus clone size are reproduced from that table; the DNA served to infer D and trimming. This sample has some 100,000 clones, with more than 65% found just once. Sequenced material: peripheral blood. This clonotype was sampled from a man in his 70s with active or convalescent COVID-19. The chain links TRBV12-3 or TRBV12-4 to TRBJ2-2; D perhaps matches TRBD1 (5 bases). This CDR3 is CASRTVNTGELFF. The CDR3 region has the DNA TGTGCCAGCAGGACAGTGAACACCGGGGAGCTGTTTTTT.